Listed below are T cell receptor beta chains from one sample, sequenced in a study of blood T cell repertoires in COVID-19. TCRdb's table, derived via immunoSEQ multiplex PCR, lists solely in-frame clones and lacks some. The repertoire holds 200,000 to 250,000 clones, more than 80% seen once, with approximately 0.9% in the top ten. The sample taken for sequencing was PBMCs or T cells enriched from blood (not recorded which). Receptors originate from a man between 50 and 59 years old who had been exposed to COVID-19. Both conserved end residues are part of each CDR3. D genes are given only for firm matches. Clone size is stated in some rows and not others, as once, few, many or a class when expanded.

v_call	d_call	clone_size	j_call	cdr3_nt	cdr3_aa
TRBV11-3	.	.	TRBJ2-7	TGTGCCAGCAGCTTAAGCACTCCGGGGTACGAGCAGTACTTC	CASSLSTPGYEQYF
TRBV2	.	.	TRBJ2-5	TGTGCCAGCAGGGCGACTGTGGGCCAAGAGACCCAGTACTTC	CASRATVGQETQYF
TRBV3-1/TRBV3-2	.	.	TRBJ2-6	TGTGCCAGCAGCCAAGAGGCAGGGTCTGGGGCCAACGTCCTGACTTTC	CASSQEAGSGANVLTF
TRBV5-1	.	.	TRBJ2-3	TGCGCCAGCAGCTTTCTCACAGATACGCAGTATTTT	CASSFLTDTQYF
TRBV6-5	.	.	TRBJ2-2	TGTGCCAGCAGGAGAGCGGCCTCGAACACCGGGGAGCTGTTTTTT	CASRRAASNTGELFF
TRBV21-1	.	once	TRBJ2-7	TGTGCCAGCAGCGAACAGGGCGCAACCTACGAGCAGTACTTC	CASSEQGATYEQYF
TRBV27	TRBD1	.	TRBJ1-2	TGTGCCAGCAGTCCCCGGACAGGGTCATATGGCTACACCTTC	CASSPRTGSYGYTF
TRBV9	.	.	TRBJ2-1	TGTGCCAGCAGCGTAGAAGGGGTTCGCGGAAACGCTTACAATGAGCAGTTCTTC	CASSVEGVRGNAYNEQFF
TRBV6-5	TRBD1	.	TRBJ1-6	TGTGCCAGCAGTCCCCGGACAGGGTCGGCTTCACCCCTCCACTTT	CASSPRTGSASPLHF
TRBV27	.	.	TRBJ1-2	TGTGCCAGCAGTCCCCAGGGCAACTATGGCTACACCTTC	CASSPQGNYGYTF
TRBV10-1	.	.	TRBJ2-1	TGCGCCAGCTGTGATCCCGGGGGCTCGGGGGGTGGGTGGGATGAGCAGTTCTTC	CASCDPGGSGGGWDEQFF
TRBV5-5	.	.	TRBJ2-7	TGTGCCAGCAGCCAGGTATATCTTTACGAGCAGTACTTC	CASSQVYLYEQYF
TRBV2	TRBD2	.	TRBJ2-1	TGTGCCAGCAGGCCGGGACTAGCGGGCAACTACAATGAGCAGTTCTTC	CASRPGLAGNYNEQFF
TRBV7-2	TRBD2	.	TRBJ2-3	TGTGCCAGCAGCTGGGACTACTACACAGATACGCAGTATTTT	CASSWDYYTDTQYF
TRBV18	TRBD1	.	TRBJ2-7	TGTGCCAGCTCACCGAGACAGGGTTTTGGCGAGCAGTACTTC	CASSPRQGFGEQYF
TRBV28	.	once	TRBJ2-1	TGTGCCAGCAGTGTGGACAGTGACAATGAGCAGTTCTTC	CASSVDSDNEQFF
TRBV6-5	.	.	TRBJ1-2	TGTGCCAGCAGCTGGGACCGGACTACTGGCTACACCTTC	CASSWDRTTGYTF
TRBV27	TRBD1	.	TRBJ2-3	TGTGCCAGCAGTGACAGGGGGCAGATCACAGATACGCAGTATTTT	CASSDRGQITDTQYF
TRBV11-3	.	.	TRBJ2-5	TGTGCCAGCAGCTTATACCCGGCGGGAAGGTTGGAGGAGACCCAGTACTTC	CASSLYPAGRLEETQYF
TRBV11-2	.	.	TRBJ1-1	TGTGCCAGCAGCTTAAGGTCGGTCTTGGGAGCTGAAGCTTTCTTT	CASSLRSVLGAEAFF
TRBV28	TRBD1	.	TRBJ2-2	TGTGCCAGCTGGGGGGACAGGGCGAACACCGGGGAGCTGTTTTTT	CASWGDRANTGELFF
TRBV18	TRBD1	.	TRBJ1-3	TGTGCCAGCTCACCAACCAGGGGGGCAATTGGAAACACCATATATTTT	CASSPTRGAIGNTIYF
TRBV18	TRBD2	.	TRBJ2-3	TGTGCCAGCTCACCACCAATTTCTAGTCGGTGGCTAGCGGGAGATACGCAGTATTTT	CASSPPISSRWLAGDTQYF
TRBV18	.	.	TRBJ1-3	TGTGCCAGCTCACCACCGTCAGAAGATACCATATATTTT	CASSPPSEDTIYF
TRBV2	TRBD1	.	TRBJ2-5	TGTGCCACTATCCGGGACAGGGGTCGAGAGACCCAGTACTTC	CATIRDRGRETQYF
TRBV4-1	TRBD1	once	TRBJ1-1	TGCGCCAGCAGCCAAGATTGGGACAGCACTGAAGCTTTCTTT	CASSQDWDSTEAFF
TRBV11-2	.	.	TRBJ2-1	TGTGCCAGCAGCTCCCCTAGTTTGAATGAGCAGTTCTTC	CASSSPSLNEQFF
TRBV16	.	.	TRBJ1-1	TGTGCCAGCAGCCAATCTGGTACGGGGAACACTGAAGCTTTCTTT	CASSQSGTGNTEAFF
TRBV7-9	.	.	TRBJ1-3	TGTGCCAGCAGCTCCCGCGAAGGGGTAGCTGGAAACACCATATATTTT	CASSSREGVAGNTIYF
TRBV10-3	TRBD1	.	TRBJ2-5	TGTGCCACATGGGGACCCCGACAGGGGGGGGAGACCCAGTACTTC	CATWGPRQGGETQYF
TRBV9	TRBD2	.	TRBJ2-1	TGTGCCAGCAGCGAGGGCCCGGGACTAGAGGGCAATGAGCAGTTCTTC	CASSEGPGLEGNEQFF
TRBV5-4	TRBD1	.	TRBJ2-3	TGTGCCAGCAGCCCGAGGGACAGGGAGTCAGATACGCAGTATTTT	CASSPRDRESDTQYF
TRBV6-5	.	.	TRBJ1-2	TGTGCCAGCAGTTACTATCAGGGTGAGGGCTACACCTTC	CASSYYQGEGYTF
TRBV11-3	.	once	TRBJ1-2	TGTGCCAGCAGGCAAAACCGACAGGCCGGGTTCGGCTACACCTTC	CASRQNRQAGFGYTF
TRBV5-1	.	.	TRBJ2-2	TGCGCCAGCAGCTTGGGACAGGTCGACACCGGGGAGCTGTTTTTT	CASSLGQVDTGELFF
TRBV27	TRBD1	.	TRBJ1-1	TGTGCCAGCAGGGCCGGGACAGGGTACCGGCTAGCTTTCTTT	CASRAGTGYRLAFF
TRBV5-6	.	.	TRBJ1-5	TGTGCCAGCAGCTTTTCAGGCCAGCCCCAGCATTTT	CASSFSGQPQHF
TRBV15	.	few	TRBJ1-5	TGTGCCACCAGCGTAGGGGGCAATCAGCCCCAGCATTTT	CATSVGGNQPQHF
TRBV29-1	TRBD1	.	TRBJ1-1	TGCAGCGTTAGGGGACAGATGAACACTGAAGCTTTCTTT	CSVRGQMNTEAFF
TRBV5-1	TRBD2	once	TRBJ2-3	TGCGCCAGCAGCTTGGCGGGACTAGCGGGTGGCACAGATACGCAGTATTTT	CASSLAGLAGGTDTQYF
TRBV7-9	.	.	TRBJ2-7	TGTGCCAGCAACGATGGGGAGGACAGGGAGGGCTACGAGCAGTACTTC	CASNDGEDREGYEQYF
TRBV5-1	TRBD1	.	TRBJ2-2	TGCGCCAGCAGCCCGACAGGGGGGTCCGGGGAGCTGTTTTTT	CASSPTGGSGELFF
TRBV5-8	.	.	TRBJ1-2	TGTGCCAGCAGCTTGGTTCTGGACAGAGACTATGGCTACACCTTC	CASSLVLDRDYGYTF
TRBV7-9	TRBD2	once	TRBJ2-2	TGTGCCAGCAGCTCGTCAGACATCGGGGGGACCGGGGAGCTGTTTTTT	CASSSSDIGGTGELFF
TRBV7-9	.	.	TRBJ2-5	TGTGCCAGCAGCGAACGACTGGTACAAGAGACCCAGTACTTC	CASSERLVQETQYF
TRBV15	TRBD1	.	TRBJ2-5	TGTGCCACCAGCACAATCTACAGGGGGGAGGAGACCCAGTACTTC	CATSTIYRGEETQYF
TRBV4-2	.	.	TRBJ2-3	TGTGCCAGCAGCCAAGTCCCCGGGGGAAAGACAGATACGCAGTATTTT	CASSQVPGGKTDTQYF
TRBV2	.	.	TRBJ1-2	TGTGCCAGCAGTGGGGCAGGGTTAGGTTATGGCTACACCTTC	CASSGAGLGYGYTF
TRBV2	.	.	TRBJ2-5	TGTGCCAGCAGTGAGCAGGGGTTAGGTGAGACCCAGTACTTC	CASSEQGLGETQYF
TRBV19	TRBD1	.	TRBJ1-1	TGTGCCAGTACGGACAGGCCGAACACTGAAGCTTTCTTT	CASTDRPNTEAFF